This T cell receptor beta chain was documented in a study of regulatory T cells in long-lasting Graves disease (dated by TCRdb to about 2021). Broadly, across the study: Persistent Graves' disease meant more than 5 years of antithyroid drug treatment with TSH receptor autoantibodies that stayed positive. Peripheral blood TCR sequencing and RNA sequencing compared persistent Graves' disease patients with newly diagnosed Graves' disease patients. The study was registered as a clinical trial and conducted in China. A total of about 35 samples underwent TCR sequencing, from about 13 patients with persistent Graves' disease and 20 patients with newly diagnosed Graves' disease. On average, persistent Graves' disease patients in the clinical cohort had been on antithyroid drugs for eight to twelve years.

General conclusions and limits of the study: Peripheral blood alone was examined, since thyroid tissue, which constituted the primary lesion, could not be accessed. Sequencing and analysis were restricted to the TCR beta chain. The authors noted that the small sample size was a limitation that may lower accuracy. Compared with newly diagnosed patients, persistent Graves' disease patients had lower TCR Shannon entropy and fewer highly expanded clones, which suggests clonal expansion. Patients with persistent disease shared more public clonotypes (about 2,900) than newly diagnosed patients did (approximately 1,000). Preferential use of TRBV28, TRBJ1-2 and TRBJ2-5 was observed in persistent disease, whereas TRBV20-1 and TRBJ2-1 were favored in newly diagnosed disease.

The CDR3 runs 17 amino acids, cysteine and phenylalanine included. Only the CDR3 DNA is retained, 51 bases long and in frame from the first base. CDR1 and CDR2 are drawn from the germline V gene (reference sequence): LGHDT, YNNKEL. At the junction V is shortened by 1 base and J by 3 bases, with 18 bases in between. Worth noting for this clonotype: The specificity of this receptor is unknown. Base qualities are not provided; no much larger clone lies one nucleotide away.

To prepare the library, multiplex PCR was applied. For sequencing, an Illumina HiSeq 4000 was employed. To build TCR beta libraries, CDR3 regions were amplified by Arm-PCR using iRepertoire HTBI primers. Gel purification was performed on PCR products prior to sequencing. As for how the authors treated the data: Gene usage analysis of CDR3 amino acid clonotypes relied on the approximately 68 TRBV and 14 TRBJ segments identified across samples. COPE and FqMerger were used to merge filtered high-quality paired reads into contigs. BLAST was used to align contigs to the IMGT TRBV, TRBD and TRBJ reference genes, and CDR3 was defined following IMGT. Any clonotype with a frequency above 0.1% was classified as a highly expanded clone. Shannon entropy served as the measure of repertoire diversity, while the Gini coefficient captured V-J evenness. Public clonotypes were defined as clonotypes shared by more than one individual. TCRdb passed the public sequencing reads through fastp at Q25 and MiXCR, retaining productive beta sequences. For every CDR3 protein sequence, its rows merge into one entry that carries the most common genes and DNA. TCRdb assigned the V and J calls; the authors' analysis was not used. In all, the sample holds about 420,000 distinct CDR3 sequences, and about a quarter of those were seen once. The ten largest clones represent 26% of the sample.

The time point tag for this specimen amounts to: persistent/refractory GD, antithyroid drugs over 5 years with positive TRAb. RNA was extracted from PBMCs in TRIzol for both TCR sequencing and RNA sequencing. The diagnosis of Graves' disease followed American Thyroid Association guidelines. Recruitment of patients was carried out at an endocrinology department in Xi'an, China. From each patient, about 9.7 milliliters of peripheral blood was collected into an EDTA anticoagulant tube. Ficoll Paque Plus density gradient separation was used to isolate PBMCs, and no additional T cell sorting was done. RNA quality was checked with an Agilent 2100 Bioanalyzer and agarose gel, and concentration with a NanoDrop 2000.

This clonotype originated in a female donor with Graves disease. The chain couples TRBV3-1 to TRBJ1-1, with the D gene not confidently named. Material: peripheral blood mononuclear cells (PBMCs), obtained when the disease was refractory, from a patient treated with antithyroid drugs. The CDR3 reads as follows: CASSQVYLAERDTEAFF. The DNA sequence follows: TGTGCCAGCAGCCAAGTTTATCTCGCTGAAAGGGACACTGAAGCTTTCTTT.